The rows below give T cell receptor beta chains drawn from one sample of a study of regulatory T cells in long-lasting Graves disease. TCRdb independently ran MiXCR on the multiplex PCR reads; one entry per CDR3 protein. The sample consists of hundreds of thousands of distinct CDR3 sequences, roughly 22% of them appearing once. This sample comprised peripheral blood mononuclear cells (PBMCs), obtained when the disease was refractory, from a patient treated with antithyroid drugs. The source of these receptors is a female donor with Graves disease. Each CDR3 is given with its conserved first and last residue. The D gene is left open where the match is weak.

J: TRBJ2-7
length: 16
D: -
V: TRBV20-1
CDR3: CSARDQRGIGAYEQYF

J: TRBJ1-5
length: 14
D: -
V: TRBV28
CDR3: CASSLKQGAQPQHF

J: TRBJ2-7
length: 13
D: -
V: TRBV6-5
CDR3: CASSYSGGCEQYF

J: TRBJ1-1
length: 15
D: -
V: TRBV7-9
CDR3: CASSEGGDMNTEAFF

J: TRBJ2-3
length: 14
D: -
V: TRBV7-2
CDR3: CASSPELEVDTQYF

J: TRBJ1-6
length: 11
D: -
V: TRBV6-1
CDR3: CASSDHSPLHF

J: TRBJ1-2
length: 13
D: -
V: TRBV7-9
CDR3: CASSLGFGSGYTF

J: TRBJ1-2
length: 20
D: -
V: TRBV7-2
CDR3: CASSFNVRDPTFPRDYGYTF

J: TRBJ1-6
length: 15
D: TRBD1
V: TRBV9
CDR3: CASSVGGDSNSPLHF

J: TRBJ1-3
length: 14
D: -
V: TRBV9
CDR3: CASSATNSGNTIYF

J: TRBJ1-6
length: 13
D: TRBD1
V: TRBV24-1
CDR3: CATSDGQGGPLHF

J: TRBJ1-5
length: 16
D: -
V: TRBV28
CDR3: CASSLSYRYSNQPQHF

J: TRBJ1-5
length: 15
D: -
V: TRBV3-1
CDR3: CASSQGGGVGKPQHF

J: TRBJ2-1
length: 16
D: TRBD2
V: TRBV12-3/TRBV12-4
CDR3: CASSLGPGGSYNEQFF

J: TRBJ1-1
length: 17
D: TRBD1
V: TRBV12-3/TRBV12-4
CDR3: CASSYSPGQRILTEAFF

J: TRBJ1-5
length: 12
D: -
V: TRBV19
CDR3: CASTTGGQPQHF

J: TRBJ1-1
length: 15
D: -
V: TRBV29-1
CDR3: CSASGTGGQGTEAFF

J: TRBJ1-1
length: 15
D: -
V: TRBV7-9
CDR3: CASSLAPAMNTEAFF

J: TRBJ2-2
length: 13
D: -
V: TRBV12-3/TRBV12-4
CDR3: CASTLGVTGELFF

J: TRBJ2-5
length: 16
D: TRBD2
V: TRBV20-1
CDR3: CSARDAERGNQETQYF

J: TRBJ1-4
length: 14
D: -
V: TRBV6-5
CDR3: CASSLKTWDEKLFF

J: TRBJ2-5
length: 15
D: -
V: TRBV6-2/TRBV6-3
CDR3: CASSYGSRSGETQYF

J: TRBJ1-1
length: 14
D: -
V: TRBV7-2
CDR3: CASSFEGRGTEAFF

J: TRBJ2-2
length: 16
D: TRBD2
V: TRBV29-1
CDR3: CSVEEAAGVATGELFF

J: TRBJ2-7
length: 13
D: TRBD2
V: TRBV19
CDR3: CASSKAGDYEQYF

J: TRBJ1-6
length: 13
D: TRBD1
V: TRBV10-3
CDR3: CAIRTGYWSPLHF

J: TRBJ2-2
length: 16
D: -
V: TRBV5-1
CDR3: CASSPQGGQNTGELFF

J: TRBJ1-2
length: 14
D: -
V: TRBV20-1
CDR3: CSAPVIGGRDGYTF

J: TRBJ1-2
length: 19
D: TRBD1
V: TRBV15
CDR3: CATSPIPPGAGGAGYGYTF

J: TRBJ2-7
length: 16
D: -
V: TRBV9
CDR3: CASSVAPGRNGYEQYF

J: TRBJ1-4
length: 13
D: TRBD1
V: TRBV7-2
CDR3: CASSAGQGRELFF

J: TRBJ2-3
length: 13
D: -
V: TRBV2
CDR3: CASSYSNTDTQYF

J: TRBJ2-5
length: 15
D: -
V: TRBV12-3/TRBV12-4
CDR3: CASSLRAGRQETQYF

J: TRBJ2-2
length: 12
D: -
V: TRBV6-1
CDR3: CASTRRGGELFF

J: TRBJ2-5
length: 12
D: -
V: TRBV20-1
CDR3: CSASRGEETQYF

J: TRBJ1-2
length: 17
D: -
V: TRBV3-1
CDR3: CASSQWDLKGVDYGYTF

J: TRBJ1-2
length: 17
D: TRBD1
V: TRBV6-5
CDR3: CASSYSIGRQGAGGYTF

J: TRBJ2-7
length: 16
D: TRBD1
V: TRBV11-2
CDR3: CASSSIPGTGFHEQYF

J: TRBJ2-1
length: 15
D: TRBD2
V: TRBV12-3/TRBV12-4
CDR3: CASSLGSGSKGEQFF

J: TRBJ2-1
length: 14
D: -
V: TRBV2
CDR3: CASSEGRSLDEQFF

J: TRBJ2-1
length: 15
D: -
V: TRBV6-5
CDR3: CASSYSGDSYNEQFF